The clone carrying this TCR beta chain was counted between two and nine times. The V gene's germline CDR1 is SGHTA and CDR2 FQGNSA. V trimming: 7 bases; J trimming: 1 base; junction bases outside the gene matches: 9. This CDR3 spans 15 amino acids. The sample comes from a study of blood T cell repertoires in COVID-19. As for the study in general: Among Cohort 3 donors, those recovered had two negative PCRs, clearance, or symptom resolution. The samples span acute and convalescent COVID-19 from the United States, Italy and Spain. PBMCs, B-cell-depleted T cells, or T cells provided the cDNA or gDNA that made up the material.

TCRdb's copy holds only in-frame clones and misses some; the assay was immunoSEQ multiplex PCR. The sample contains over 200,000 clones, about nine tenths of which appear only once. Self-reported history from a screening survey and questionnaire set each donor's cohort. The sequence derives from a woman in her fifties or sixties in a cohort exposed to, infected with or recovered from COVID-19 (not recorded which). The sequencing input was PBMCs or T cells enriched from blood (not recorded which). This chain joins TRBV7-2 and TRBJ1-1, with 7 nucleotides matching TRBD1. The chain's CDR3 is CASMERRTGNTEAFF. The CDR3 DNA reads TGTGCCAGCATGGAGAGGAGGACAGGGAACACTGAAGCTTTCTTT.